Listed below are T cell receptor beta chains from one sample, sequenced in a study of blood T cell repertoires in COVID-19. TCRdb keeps only in-frame clones here, not all; method: immunoSEQ multiplex PCR. The sample consists of about 74,000 clones, about four fifths of them appearing once. Sequencing used peripheral blood. All receptors derive from a man aged 65 to 85 with acute or convalescent COVID-19. Both conserved end residues are part of each CDR3. Fields, in order: CDR3 DNA, CDR3 protein, V gene, clone size, J gene, D gene. A D gene is named only where the DNA matches it firmly. Clone size is given for some rows only: seen once, a few or many times, or a class if the clone is expanded.

DNA: TGTGCCAGCAGCCCCCCGGTCAATCAGCCCCAGCATTTT; CDR3: CASSPPVNQPQHF; V: TRBV7-8; size: many; J: TRBJ1-5; D: -
DNA: TGTGCCAGCAGCTTGGGACAGGTCTATGGCTACACCTTC; CDR3: CASSLGQVYGYTF; V: TRBV5-6; size: -; J: TRBJ1-2; D: -
DNA: TGCGCCAGCAGCGCCGTGGACTCCGGGGGAGGCTACGAGCAGTACTTC; CDR3: CASSAVDSGGGYEQYF; V: TRBV5-1; size: -; J: TRBJ2-7; D: -
DNA: TGTGCCAGCAGGCGGTTAAATAATTCACCCCTCCACTTT; CDR3: CASRRLNNSPLHF; V: TRBV2; size: -; J: TRBJ1-6; D: -
DNA: TGTGCCAGCAGTTTTAGTCTGTCTGGCTACACCTTC; CDR3: CASSFSLSGYTF; V: TRBV12-3/TRBV12-4; size: -; J: TRBJ1-2; D: -
DNA: TGTGCCAGCAGCCAGAGATTCCCCGGGACAGGGTATACTTCACCCCTCCACTTT; CDR3: CASSQRFPGTGYTSPLHF; V: TRBV14; size: -; J: TRBJ1-6; D: TRBD1
DNA: TGTGCCAGCAGCGGACAGGGGGCCGGGGAGCTGTTTTTT; CDR3: CASSGQGAGELFF; V: TRBV6-6; size: once; J: TRBJ2-2; D: TRBD1
DNA: TGTGCCAGTAGTACGGGACATCTGAATGAGCAGTTCTTC; CDR3: CASSTGHLNEQFF; V: TRBV19; size: -; J: TRBJ2-1; D: -
DNA: TGCGCCAGAGGACTAGCCCGGGCCGGGGAGCTGTTTTTT; CDR3: CARGLARAGELFF; V: TRBV10-1; size: few; J: TRBJ2-2; D: TRBD2
DNA: TGTGCCAGCAGCATTACAGGGAAAGGTGAGCAGTTCTTC; CDR3: CASSITGKGEQFF; V: TRBV5-5; size: few; J: TRBJ2-1; D: -
DNA: TGTGCCAGTAAAGCAGGTCTCTATGGCTACACCTTC; CDR3: CASKAGLYGYTF; V: TRBV19; size: once; J: TRBJ1-2; D: -
DNA: TGTGCCAGCAGCCCAGGTAGCACAGATACGCAGTATTTT; CDR3: CASSPGSTDTQYF; V: TRBV7-3; size: -; J: TRBJ2-3; D: -
DNA: TGTGCCAGCAGATTATACCGGGACAGGTTCTATGGCTACACCTTC; CDR3: CASRLYRDRFYGYTF; V: TRBV28; size: -; J: TRBJ1-2; D: TRBD1
DNA: TGTGCCAGCAGTCCCCCGACAGGGTTTACTGAAGCTTTCTTT; CDR3: CASSPPTGFTEAFF; V: TRBV28; size: few; J: TRBJ1-1; D: TRBD1
DNA: TGTGCCAGCAGTTCCATTACAGGGAGCCTCTCTGGGGCCAACGTCCTGACTTTC; CDR3: CASSSITGSLSGANVLTF; V: TRBV6-2/TRBV6-3; size: -; J: TRBJ2-6; D: -
DNA: TGTGCCAGCAGTGCTACAGGGGGCTCCTACGAGCAGTACTTC; CDR3: CASSATGGSYEQYF; V: TRBV2; size: -; J: TRBJ2-7; D: TRBD1
DNA: TGTGCCAGCAGCGTCCCTAGCGGGAGGTGGGACGGCAATGAGCAGTTCTTC; CDR3: CASSVPSGRWDGNEQFF; V: TRBV9; size: few; J: TRBJ2-1; D: TRBD2
DNA: TGCGCCAGCAGTGGGTGGGGCGGGAGCAGGAGATACGAGCAGTACTTC; CDR3: CASSGWGGSRRYEQYF; V: TRBV10-1; size: -; J: TRBJ2-7; D: TRBD2
DNA: TGTGCTAGTGGTTTGGGTGCGGGAGGGGTATACAATGAGCAGTTCTTC; CDR3: CASGLGAGGVYNEQFF; V: TRBV12-5; size: few; J: TRBJ2-1; D: TRBD2
DNA: TGTGCCAGCAGCTTGGGGGTTGCGGACACTGAAGCTTTCTTT; CDR3: CASSLGVADTEAFF; V: TRBV5-5; size: -; J: TRBJ1-1; D: -
DNA: TGTGCCAGCAGGGCCCCAACAGGGAACACTGAAGCTTTCTTT; CDR3: CASRAPTGNTEAFF; V: TRBV6-6; size: -; J: TRBJ1-1; D: -
DNA: TGCAGTGTCCAAAAGGGGGCTGAAGCTTTCTTT; CDR3: CSVQKGAEAFF; V: TRBV20-1; size: -; J: TRBJ1-1; D: -
DNA: TGTGCCAGCAGCGAGGACAGAGGGTTATCTTCACCCCTCCACTTT; CDR3: CASSEDRGLSSPLHF; V: TRBV11-2; size: -; J: TRBJ1-6; D: -